This entry describes one T cell receptor (beta chain). Its antigen is not known. Time point indicated: patch test 3, about 24 weeks after DPC sensitization. Treatment: therapeutic diphenylcyclopropenone sensitization with weekly scalp DPC. The length of the CDR3 is 15 residues. The ends were cut back, 6 bases at V and 1 base at J, with 14 bases in the middle. Germline loops: CDR1 MNHEY, CDR2 SMNVEV (reference sequence). This entry is derived from a study of human T cells and chemical hapten exposure. Study-wide background: A patient group, mainly female, showed alopecia areata, totalis or universalis. The study's findings and limits: No shift was seen in TCRs above 1 in 1000 frequency with DPC sensitization.

The library put unique molecular identifiers onto individual cDNA molecules. TCRdb recomputed calls from the RACE reads with MiXCR, one row per CDR3 protein. The sample has around 130,000 distinct CDR3 sequences, roughly 12% seen once; the top ten hold around 2.5%. The source is a woman in her forties or fifties with alopecia areata. Some clones in this sample may be carry-over from other donors' samples. This chain connects TRBV27 to TRBJ2-3; tentatively, D is TRBD1 or TRBD2 (5 bases each). Sequencing used whole blood, obtained in connection with sensitization to the hapten diphenylcyclopropenone (DPC). The CDR3 loop reads CASRTGRAGTDTQYF. CDR3 coding DNA: TGTGCCAGCAGAACGGGACGAGCGGGCACAGATACGCAGTATTTT.